This T cell receptor (beta chain) was documented in a study of T cells expressing NK-cell markers. Study results and limitations: Several donors likewise had their CD3+CD56-NKG2C+ fraction led by these clonotypes.

The authors made TCR beta cDNA libraries by 5'RACE template switching. This switching added a universal primer site and UMIs. TCRdb reprocessed the 5' RACE reads; each CDR3 protein has one entry and no DNA is given. In total, the table holds almost 450,000 distinct CDR3 sequences. As regards this clonotype: The antigen is unknown.

The CDR3 runs 15 residues. Germline CDR1 is LNHDA and CDR2 is SQIVND (reference sequence). Sequencing was carried out using blood T cells: a sorted CD56 or NKG2C T cell subset, CD4+ or CD8+ T cells, or bulk PBMC T cells (not recorded which). The rearrangement links TRBV19 to TRBJ1-1; with no DNA, the TCRdb D assignment of TRBD1 cannot be verified. The receptor was isolated from a woman aged 18-70 years in good health. The CDR3 spells CASSVPGQGNTEAFF.